The 15 T cell receptor beta chains below all came from one sample that was sequenced in a study of T cell responses to AZD1222 COVID-19 vaccine. Clones were sequenced by immunoSEQ multiplex PCR, and TCRdb holds only the in-frame ones, with some missing. This sample has roughly 150,000 clones, with roughly nine tenths found just once. Sequenced here: peripheral blood, sampled 28 days after the second AZD1222 dose. These TCRs come from an adult who received the AZD1222 COVID-19 vaccine.

The chain has TRBV7-6 and TRBJ2-1; a weak D match, TRBD2 (5 bases). This CDR3 is 15 amino acids long. V was shortened by 2 bases and J by 1 base, with 9 bases between the two germline ends. Germline V gene data show CDR1 as SGHVS and CDR2 as FNYEAQ. The CDR3: CASSLLPGSYNEQFF. In DNA, the CDR3 is TGTGCCAGCAGCTTATTGCCGGGATCCTACAATGAGCAGTTCTTC.

In DNA, the CDR3 is TGCGCCAGCAGCCAACCAAGAGGACAGGGGGTTCCTCAAGGAGAGACCCAGTACTTC. As protein: CASSQPRGQGVPQGETQYF. V and J are TRBV4-1 and TRBJ2-5, with 10 bases lining up with TRBD1. CDR3 size: 19 residues. CDR1 MGHRA and CDR2 YSYEKL come from the germline V gene. Germline trimming cut 2 bases from V and 4 bases from J; bases unmatched to any gene: 16.

This clone was recorded only once. This sequence joins TRBV6-2 or TRBV6-3 and TRBJ2-7; the D is unclear. The V gene lost 6 bases and the J gene lost 1 base, with 7 bases spanning the gap. Germline-derived CDR1 and CDR2 are MNHEY and SVGEGT. The CDR3 loop spans 12 amino acids. Here the CDR3 reads CASSHGSYEQYF. DNA of the CDR3: TGTGCCAGCAGCCACGGGTCCTACGAGCAGTACTTC.

The CDR3 nucleotides read TGTGCCAGCAGCTTGTCCTTCTACGAGCAGTACTTC. Its translation: CASSLSFYEQYF. This chain joins TRBV5-6 and TRBJ2-7; D call uncertain. Trimming stripped 1 base from V and 3 bases from J, with 5 bases between. The germline gives CDR1 SGHDT, CDR2 YYEEEE. The CDR3 is made up of 12 amino acids. The complete variable domain, with remaining parts taken from reference TRBV5-6 and TRBJ2-7, reads DAGVTQSPTHLIKTRGQQVTLRCSPKSGHDTVSWYQQALGQGPQFIFQYYEEEERQRGNFPDRFSGHQFPNYSSELNVNALLLGDSALYLCASSLSFYEQYFGPGTRLTVT.

This chain connects TRBV4-1 to TRBJ2-3; 8 nucleotides align to TRBD1. The V gene's germline CDR1 is MGHRA and CDR2 YSYEKL. J gave up 2 bases and V 3 bases, and 4 bases lay outside the gene matches. The CDR3 runs to 15 residues. CDR3 in DNA: TGCGCCAGCAGCCAGACAGGGGTCCACACAGATACGCAGTATTTT. Protein: CASSQTGVHTDTQYF.

The gene calls are TRBV7-2 and TRBJ1-1; 9 positions match TRBD1. V shed 5 bases and J 4 bases; nucleotides not matched to a gene: 14. Germline assignment: CDR1 SGHTA and CDR2 FQGNSA. The CDR3 has 17 amino acids. The CDR3 nucleotides read TGTGCCAGCAGCAAAGGACTGGGACAGGGATTGAGCACTGAAGCTTTCTTT. The encoded protein is CASSKGLGQGLSTEAFF.

The V and J genes are TRBV11-2 and TRBJ2-1; 11 nucleotides agree with TRBD2. The CDR3 loop spans 15 amino acids. CDR1 SGHAT and CDR2 FQNNGV come from the germline V gene. V lost 3 bases and J lost 6; bases outside the gene matches: 4. The CDR3, as DNA: TGTGCCAGCAGCTTTTCTAGCGGGGGGCTCAATGAGCAGTTCTTC. Amino acid sequence: CASSFSSGGLNEQFF.

This rearrangement joins TRBV6-5 to TRBJ2-2, with D possibly being TRBD1 (6 bases). Germline CDR1 is MNHEY and CDR2 is SVGAGI. This CDR3 region has 15 residues. V dropped 2 bases and J dropped 10 bases, with 17 bases sitting between them. The CDR3 DNA reads TGTGCCAGCAGTTACCTTAGACAGGTCTACACGGAGCTGTTTTTT. The encoded protein is CASSYLRQVYTELFF.

V usage is TRBV27 and J usage is TRBJ1-4, with D uncertain. Germline CDR1 and CDR2: MNHEY and SMNVEV (reference sequence). V lost 5 bases and J 11 bases, leaving 9 bases between the germline ends. The CDR3 totals 11 residues. The CDR3 DNA is TGTGCCAGCAGTAACCGGGCCAAACTGTTTTTT. As protein: CASSNRAKLFF.

The rearrangement joins TRBV6-5 to TRBJ2-5, with a tentative D call TRBD1 (5 bases). The length of the CDR3 is 15 residues. V lost 8 bases to trimming and J lost 3 bases, with 19 bases between them. CDR1 is MNHEY, CDR2 SVGAGI, per germline. CDR3 in DNA: TGTGCCAGCCCAATCTCGACAGTGACAAAAGAGACCCAGTACTTC. Its protein product is CASPISTVTKETQYF.

CDR3 coding DNA: TGTGCCAGTAGTAGTTCGTGGTTGACAGGCCCGAACACCGGGGAGCTGTTTTTT. Protein: CASSSSWLTGPNTGELFF. This chain joins TRBV19 and TRBJ2-2; a possible D gene is TRBD1 (6 bases). The CDR3 is 18 residues long. The V end was cut by 4 bases, the J end by 0 bases, with 18 bases between. Germline V gene data show CDR1 as LNHDA and CDR2 as SQIVND (reference sequence).

The chain couples TRBV7-2 to TRBJ2-2; no clear D gene. Germline CDR1 is SGHTA and CDR2 is FQGNSA. The CDR3 spans 15 residues. Trimming took 4 bases from V and 3 from J, leaving 12 bases between them. The CDR3 DNA reads as TGTGCCAGCAGCTACCTCTTAAGGCACACCGGGGAGCTGTTTTTT. This gives the protein CASSYLLRHTGELFF. The complete variable domain, with remaining parts taken from reference TRBV7-2 and TRBJ2-2, reads GAGVSQSPSNKVTEKGKDVELRCDPISGHTALYWYRQSLGQGLEFLIYFQGNSAPDKSGLPSDRFSAERTGGSVSTLTIQRTQQEDSAVYLCASSYLLRHTGELFFGEGSRLTVL.

V and J are TRBV6-5 and TRBJ2-2, with D perhaps matching TRBD2 (5 bases). Trimming removed 2 bases at V and 1 base at J, with 5 bases between. The CDR3 consists of 14 residues. Looked up from germline, CDR1 is MNHEY and CDR2 is SVGAGI. CDR3 in amino acids: CASSYGGNTGELFF. The CDR3 DNA follows: TGTGCCAGCAGTTACGGAGGGAACACCGGGGAGCTGTTTTTT.

The chain is built from TRBV5-4 and TRBJ1-6, with TRBD1 identical over 8 bases. The CDR3 sequence is 16 residues long. Looked up from germline, CDR1 is SGHNT and CDR2 is YYREEE (reference sequence). Unmatched junction bases numbered 9, after V lost 0 bases and J lost 10 bases. CDR3: CASSLGPGQGGSPLHF. The CDR3 DNA follows: TGTGCCAGCAGCTTGGGGCCAGGACAGGGCGGCTCACCCCTCCACTTT.

This clone is a singleton in its sample. The V gene is TRBV19, the J gene TRBJ1-4, with D possibly matching TRBD1 (5 bases). The V gene lost 2 bases and the J gene lost 4 bases, with 14 bases spanning the gap. CDR3 size: 16 residues. Germline loops: CDR1 LNHDA, CDR2 SQIVND (reference sequence). The CDR3 DNA reads TGTGCCAGTAGTATACAGGGCGAGGGGCTTAATGAAAAACTGTTTTTT. Protein product: CASSIQGEGLNEKLFF.